The sequence of this TCR beta chain was determined in a study of tumor and adjacent non-tumor tissue in lung cancer. Background on the study: Patients comprised 12 adenocarcinoma, a couple of squamous cell carcinoma and 1 small cell lung cancer. Patients were aged roughly 31 to 76, 10 men and about five women, stage I to III.

Study-level points and caveats: Tumor repertoires had a smaller top 100 clone share than normal lung. Compared with tumor, normal lung showed significantly lower TCR diversity.

In regard to this clonotype: Its antigen is still unknown.

RNA was extracted from bulk tissue without any cell sorting. Trimming took 5 bases from V and 5 from J, leaving 6 bases between them. This CDR3 is 10 amino acids long. Germline assignment: CDR1 SQVTM and CDR2 ANQGSEA. A modified ARM-PCR protocol with three rounds of nested PCR amplified TCRbeta. TCRdb ran MiXCR on the multiplex PCR reads and lists one entry per CDR3 protein. The sample consists of about 140,000 distinct CDR3 sequences, around 67% of them appearing once. Sequencing was carried out using lung tumor tissue. The chain joins TRBV29-1 to TRBJ2-5; D gene ambiguous. This receptor was obtained from a man aged 55 to 70 with small cell lung cancer. As DNA, the CDR3 is TGCAGCGTTTTAATTGAGACCCAGTACTTC. As protein: CSVLIETQYF.